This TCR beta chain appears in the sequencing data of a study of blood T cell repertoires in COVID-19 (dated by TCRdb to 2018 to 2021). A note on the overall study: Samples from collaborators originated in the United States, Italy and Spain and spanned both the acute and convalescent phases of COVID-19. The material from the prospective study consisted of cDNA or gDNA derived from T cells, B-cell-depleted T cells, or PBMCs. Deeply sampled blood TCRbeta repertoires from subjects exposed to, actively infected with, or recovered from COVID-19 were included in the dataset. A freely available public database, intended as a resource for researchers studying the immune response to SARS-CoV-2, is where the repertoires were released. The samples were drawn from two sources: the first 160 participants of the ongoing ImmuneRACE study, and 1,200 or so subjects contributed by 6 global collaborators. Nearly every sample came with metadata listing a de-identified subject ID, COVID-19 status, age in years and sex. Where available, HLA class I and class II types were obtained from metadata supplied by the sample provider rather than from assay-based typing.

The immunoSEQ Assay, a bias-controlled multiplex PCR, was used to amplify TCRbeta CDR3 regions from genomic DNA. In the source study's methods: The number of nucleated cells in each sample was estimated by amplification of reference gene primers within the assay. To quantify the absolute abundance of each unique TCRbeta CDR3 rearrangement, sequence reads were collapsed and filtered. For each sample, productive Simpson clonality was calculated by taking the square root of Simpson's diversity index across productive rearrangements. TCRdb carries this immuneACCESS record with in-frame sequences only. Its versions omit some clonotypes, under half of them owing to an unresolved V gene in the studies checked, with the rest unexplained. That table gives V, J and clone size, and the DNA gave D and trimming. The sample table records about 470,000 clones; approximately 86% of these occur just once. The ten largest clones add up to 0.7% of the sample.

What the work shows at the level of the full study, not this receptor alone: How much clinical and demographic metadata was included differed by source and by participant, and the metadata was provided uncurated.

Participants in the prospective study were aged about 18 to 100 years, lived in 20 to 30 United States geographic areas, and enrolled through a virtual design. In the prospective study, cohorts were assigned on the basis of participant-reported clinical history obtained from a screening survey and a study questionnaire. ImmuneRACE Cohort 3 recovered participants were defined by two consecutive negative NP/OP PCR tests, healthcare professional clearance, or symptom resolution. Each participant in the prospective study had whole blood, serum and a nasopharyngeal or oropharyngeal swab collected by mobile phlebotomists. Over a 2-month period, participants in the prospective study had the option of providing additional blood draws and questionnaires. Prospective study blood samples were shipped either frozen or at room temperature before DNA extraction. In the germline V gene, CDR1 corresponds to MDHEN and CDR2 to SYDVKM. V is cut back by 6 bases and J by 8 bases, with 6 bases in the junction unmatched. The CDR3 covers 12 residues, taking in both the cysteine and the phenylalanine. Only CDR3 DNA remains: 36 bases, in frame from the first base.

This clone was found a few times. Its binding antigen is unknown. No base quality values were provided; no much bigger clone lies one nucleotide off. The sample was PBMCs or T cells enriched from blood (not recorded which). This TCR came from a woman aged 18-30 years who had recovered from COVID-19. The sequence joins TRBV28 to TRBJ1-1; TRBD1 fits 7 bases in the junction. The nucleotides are TGTGCCAGCAGAGCAGGGGGACAGGAAGCTTTCTTT. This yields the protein CASRAGGQEAFF.